Sequencing of this TCR beta chain was carried out in a study of OX40 agonist ivuxolimab in advanced cancers. In the study overall: Patients in dose escalation had liver, melanoma, kidney or head and neck cancers.

V gave up 0 bases and J gave up 1 base, with 8 bases separating them. Germline V gene data show CDR1 as SGHDT and CDR2 as YYEEEE. The CDR3 length is 15 residues. Sequenced by immunoSEQ multiplex PCR; TCRdb stores in-frame clones only, minus some. The sample includes 50,000 to 60,000 clones, roughly 90% of them seen just once. Specimen: CD4+ or CD8+ T cells sorted from blood, collected in a trial of the OX40 agonist ivuxolimab. This sequence originates from an adult with an advanced solid tumor such as melanoma, head and neck, liver or kidney cancer. The chain employs TRBV5-6 and TRBJ1-5; unclear D gene. The CDR3 sequence is CASSLAPGSNQPQHF. Here the CDR3 DNA reads TGTGCCAGCAGCTTGGCTCCGGGGAGCAATCAGCCCCAGCATTTT.